These 32 T cell receptor beta chains share one sample of origin, sequenced in a study of tumor-infiltrating lymphocytes in primary liver carcinoma (dated by TCRdb to 2016 to 2017). Total RNA and DNA were co-extracted without cell sorting from around 20-30 mg of bulk tissue using the AllPrep DNA/RNA mini kit. The sequencer listed for this sample is Illumina HiSeq 2500. Starting from about 500 ng total RNA, TCRbeta-specific cDNA was produced by reverse transcription with a constant-region primer and ProtoScript II reverse transcriptase. TCRbeta libraries were built with three nested multiplex PCR rounds, a slightly modified ARM-PCR procedure. Each of the first two PCR rounds ran for about 9 cycles and used multiplex TRBV1-TRBV30 forward primers together with a Cbeta reverse primer. In-frame beta chains were kept once TCRdb had trimmed the public reads at Q25 with fastp and called clones with MiXCR. Merged by CDR3 protein, the rows form single entries marked with the most common genes and DNA. This sample holds tens of thousands of distinct CDR3 sequences; more than 65% were observed only once. The top ten constitute roughly a fifth of the sample.

The sequenced sample was liver tumor tissue from sampling region 1. Read against the paper, the sample's cell subset or site label means: tumor region T1, superior pole. The receptors stem from a man in his forties or fifties with primary liver carcinoma and hepatitis B virus infection.

In this sample, this clonotype turned up many times. This rearrangement joins TRBV6-1 to TRBJ2-1; 10 bases line up with TRBD1. The CDR3 length is 16 residues. After removal of 4 bases from V and 4 bases from J, the junction contained 7 bases not matched to a gene. Per the germline V gene, CDR1 is MNHNS and CDR2 is SASEGT. This CDR3 reads CASSVPRQGAYNEQFF. The DNA for the CDR3 is TGTGCCAGCAGTGTCCCGAGACAGGGGGCGTACAATGAGCAGTTCTTC.

A remark on this clonotype: This may be a read error, as it is one base from a much larger clone. The rearrangement joins TRBV12-3 or TRBV12-4 to TRBJ2-3; no definite D call. The CDR3 runs to 12 residues. For the CDR3, the DNA is TGTGTCAGCACTGAAGGCACAGATACGCAGTATTTT. Protein sequence: CVSTEGTDTQYF.

About this clonotype itself: Compared with germline, one end of the junction differs, possibly owing to a read error. The gene calls are TRBV28 and TRBJ1-5; TRBD1 matches 8 bases. The CDR3 consists of 14 residues. Germline values: CDR1 MDHEN, CDR2 SYDVKM. The CDR3 nucleotides read TGTGCCAGCAGTTTGGCAGGGGGCAATCAGCCCCGGCATTTT. It is translated as CASSLAGGNQPRHF.

The chain combines TRBV18 with TRBJ2-7, with D possibly TRBD2 on 6 matching bases. Trimming removed 6 bases at V and 4 bases at J, with 19 bases between. The germline gives CDR1 KGHSH, CDR2 LQKENI. The CDR3 is made up of 15 amino acids. The CDR3 DNA follows: TGTGCCAGCTCTCCCGGGGCGGGGCAGAAGTACGAGCAGTACTTC. It translates to CASSPGAGQKYEQYF. The full variable domain, completed using reference TRBV18 and TRBJ2-7, is NAGVMQNPRHLVRRRGQEARLRCSPMKGHSHVYWYRQLPEEGLKFMVYLQKENIIDESGMPKERFSAEFPKEGPSILRIQQVVRGDSAAYFCASSPGAGQKYEQYFGPGTRLTVT.

Many counts were recorded for this clonotype. The chain links TRBV5-1 to TRBJ1-1; D possibly corresponds to TRBD1 (5 bases). Germline CDR1 is SGHRS and CDR2 is YFSETQ. V was trimmed by 4 bases and J by 5 bases, leaving 15 bases between them. The CDR3 runs 14 residues. CDR3 region: CASSPVLRGTEAFF. The CDR3 nucleotides read TGCGCCAGCAGCCCCGTATTAAGGGGTACTGAAGCTTTCTTT.

The chain links TRBV20-1 to TRBJ2-1; a possible D gene is TRBD2 (5 bases). With 0 bases removed from V and 7 bases from J, the gap between germline ends came to 19 bases. Germline CDR1 and CDR2: DFQATT and SNEGSKA (reference sequence). CDR3 length equals 16 residues. CDR3: CSARDIRAEGLNEQFF. The CDR3, as DNA: TGCAGTGCTAGAGATATAAGAGCGGAAGGCCTAAATGAGCAGTTCTTC.

This clonotype was recorded at least ten times. The chain has TRBV20-1 and TRBJ2-3, with 9 nucleotides matching TRBD2. This CDR3 is built from 15 residues. The V gene's germline CDR1 is DFQATT and CDR2 SNEGSKA (reference sequence). CDR3 nucleotides: TGCAGCGGCTCTATCCGGACTAGCGGCACAGATACGCAGTATTTT. Encoded protein: CSGSIRTSGTDTQYF.

This clonotype was recorded once. This chain connects TRBV28 to TRBJ2-2; D ambiguous. The CDR3 consists of 13 residues. CDR1 MDHEN and CDR2 SYDVKM come from the germline V gene. The V end lost 5 bases, the J end lost 2 bases, and 6 bases lay between the germline ends. CDR3 in amino acids: CASSTFNTGELFF. The DNA of the CDR3 is TGTGCCAGCAGTACATTCAACACCGGGGAGCTGTTTTTT.

Remarks on this clonotype: One junction end disagrees with the germline gene, perhaps due to a read error. This chain connects TRBV10-3 to TRBJ2-3; D ambiguous. This CDR3 contains 18 residues. The germline V gene has CDR1 ENHRY and CDR2 SYGVKD. CDR3 nucleotide sequence: TGTGCCATCAGTGAGTCGTTTTCAGGATTACAACTCACAGATACGCAGTGTTTT. Translating gives CAISESFSGLQLTDTQCF.

In its sample, this clonotype was seen a few times. The rearrangement uses TRBV28 and TRBJ1-2; 8 bases align to TRBD1. The CDR3 extends over 14 amino acids. Germline V lookup: CDR1 MDHEN, CDR2 SYDVKM. V was pared by 6 bases and J by 7 bases, with 10 bases of the junction left unmatched. CDR3: CASSRDRYGPGYTF. In DNA, the CDR3 is TGTGCCAGCAGCCGGGACAGGTACGGGCCTGGCTACACCTTC.

This clonotype appeared once. A read error may produce the germline difference seen at one junction end. The V gene is TRBV2, the J gene TRBJ1-1, with D uncertain. CDR3 length: 12 amino acids. The germline V gene has CDR1 SNHLY and CDR2 FYNNEI. The CDR3 spells CAISAGNTEAFF. CDR3 bases: TGTGCCATCAGTGCGGGTAACACTGAAGCTTTCTTT.

Concerning this clonotype itself: A read error is possible here, since a much larger clone lies one base away. The chain is built from TRBV30 and TRBJ2-5, with D perhaps matching TRBD1 (5 bases). The CDR3 runs 14 residues. CDR1 and CDR2 from the germline V gene are GTSNPN and SVGIG (reference sequence). The CDR3 is CAWSTGLLRETRYF. CDR3 bases: TGTGCCTGGAGTACAGGTCTCTTGCGTGAGACCCGGTACTTC.

The V call is TRBV19, the J call TRBJ2-3; a possible D gene is TRBD1 (6 bases). The CDR3 totals 13 residues. Deletions cut 10 bases from V and 7 bases from J, with 18 bases between. Per germline, CDR1 LNHDA and CDR2 SQIVND (reference sequence). DNA for the CDR3: TGTGCCACTTCCCAAGACAGGAGCAATACGCAGTATTTT. As protein: CATSQDRSNTQYF.

V gene TRBV6-1 combines with J gene TRBJ2-5; the match to TRBD2 covers 8 bases. Trimming took 8 bases from V and 9 from J; bases not matched to a gene: 14. This CDR3 comprises 14 residues. Germline loops: CDR1 MNHNS, CDR2 SASEGT. The CDR3 DNA reads as TGTGCCAGCGAGGTTAGCGGGACCCAAGATGCCCAGTACTTC. Amino acids: CASEVSGTQDAQYF.

J is TRBJ2-1 and V is TRBV7-9; no firm D call. The CDR3 spans 13 residues. Germline assignment: CDR1 SEHNR and CDR2 FQNEAQ (reference sequence). Trimming removed 1 base at V and 16 bases at J, with 17 bases between. The CDR3 loop is CASSLVETAEYFF. Written as DNA, the CDR3 is TGTGCCAGCAGCTTAGTAGAGACGGCTGAGTACTTCTTC.

This sequence joins TRBV4-2 and TRBJ2-3; tentatively, D is TRBD1 (6 bases). The DNA end is more similar to TRBJ1-5, so the J call may be wrong. The CDR3 runs to 16 residues. CDR1 LGHNA and CDR2 YNFKEQ come from the germline V gene. CDR3 in DNA: TGTGCCAGCAGCCAAGATAAGGAGCAGGGGTCAGATACGCAGCATTTT. This translates into CASSQDKEQGSDTQHF.

About this clonotype itself: One end of the junction varies from germline; a read error may be responsible. V gene TRBV7-8 combines with J gene TRBJ2-1, with D perhaps matching TRBD2 (6 bases). The CDR3 loop spans 15 amino acids. CDR1 and CDR2 from the germline V gene are SGHVS and FQNEAQ. The CDR3 nucleotides are TGTGCCAGCAGCTACGGGACCTACCTGGGGGGTGAGCAGCTCTTC. Amino acids: CASSYGTYLGGEQLF.

This clonotype occurred once. One junction end does not reproduce the germline sequence, and a read error may be involved. The V gene is TRBV4-2, the J gene TRBJ2-1; D may match TRBD1 or TRBD2 (6 bases each). CDR1 is LGHNA, CDR2 YNFKEQ, per germline. The CDR3 extends over 15 amino acids. The CDR3 reads CASSIGLGGRDEQLF. The CDR3 DNA reads as TGTGCCAGCAGCATCGGGCTCGGGGGCCGGGATGAGCAGTTATTC.

About this clonotype: Since a much larger clone is just one base distant, this may be a read error. This chain connects TRBV28 to TRBJ1-2, with a tentative D call TRBD1 (5 bases). The V end lost 6 bases, the J end lost 1 base, and 12 bases lay between the germline ends. The CDR3 is 14 amino acids. Germline lookup yields CDR1 MDHEN and CDR2 SYDVKM. The CDR3 DNA is TGTGCCAGCAGACGGGACTCCTATAACTATGGCTACACCTTC. It codes for CASRRDSYNYGYTF.

This sequence joins TRBV30 and TRBJ1-5; 7 bases map to TRBD1. There are 14 residues in the CDR3. CDR1 GTSNPN and CDR2 SVGIG come from the germline V gene (reference sequence). V shed 1 base, J shed 4 bases, and the junction held 4 bases outside the gene matches. In DNA form, the CDR3 reads TGTGCCTGGAGTGGAGCACAGGGGAATCAGCCCCAGCATTTT. Translating it yields CAWSGAQGNQPQHF.

This clonotype is medium-sized within its sample. This chain joins TRBV11-2 and TRBJ2-7; TRBD2 agrees at 7 bases. The CDR3 has 14 residues. The V gene end was trimmed by 5 bases and the J gene end by 2 bases; junction bases not matched to a gene: 6. The germline gives CDR1 SGHAT, CDR2 FQNNGV. The chain's CDR3 is CASSPSTSTYEQYF. In DNA, the CDR3 is TGTGCCAGCAGCCCTTCGACTAGCACCTACGAGCAGTACTTC.

The table lists this clonotype with a few counts. One base away lies a much larger clone, so this may be a sequencing read error. V and J are TRBV28 and TRBJ2-7; TRBD2 aligns across 7 bases. Trimming took 7 bases from V and 10 from J; bases not matched to a gene: 10. Per the germline V gene, CDR1 is MDHEN and CDR2 is SYDVKM. The CDR3 consists of 12 residues. CDR3 sequence: CASNSLAGVQYF. The CDR3 DNA is TGTGCCAGCAATTCCCTGGCGGGAGTACAGTACTTC.

Note on this clonotype: The CDR3 does not close with the conserved phenylalanine or tryptophan, likely indicating a read error. The V gene is TRBV12-3 or TRBV12-4, the J gene TRBJ2-7; 8 nucleotides line up with TRBD1. The CDR3 has 16 amino acids. CDR3 residues: CASSLGTWTGRYGQYL. The CDR3 DNA is TGTGCCAGCAGTTTAGGAACCTGGACAGGGAGATACGGGCAGTACCTC.

The chain combines TRBV29-1 with TRBJ2-1; 7 nucleotides agree with TRBD2. There are 15 residues in the CDR3. From germline, CDR1 is SQVTM and CDR2 ANQGSEA. V shed 8 bases, J shed 13 bases, and the junction held 23 bases outside the gene matches. This chain's CDR3 is CSLTRGRTPGNYQFF. The CDR3 coding sequence is TGCAGCCTGACGCGCGGGAGAACCCCGGGGAATTATCAGTTCTTC.

In the case of this clonotype: This may be a read error, as it is one base from a much larger clone. CDR3 DNA: TGCGCCAGCAGCGCCCGCTCCACGAAGACTGAAGCTTTCTTT. The encoded protein is CASSARSTKTEAFF. The rearrangement joins TRBV5-1 to TRBJ1-1; D remains unclear. The CDR3 loop spans 14 amino acids. V shed 4 bases and J shed 5 bases, with 15 bases lying between them. Germline V CDR1 and CDR2: SGHRS, YFSETQ.

In this sample, this clonotype turned up a few times. It may be a read error: a sequence one base away is much more abundant. The chain combines TRBV6-1 with TRBJ1-3; 7 nucleotides line up with TRBD1. Germline lookup yields CDR1 MNHNS and CDR2 SASEGT. The CDR3 length is 14 residues. The CDR3 coding sequence is TGTGCCAGCAGAAGACAGGGAGGTGGAAGCACCATATATTTT. Translating it yields CASRRQGGGSTIYF.

A word on this clonotype: The conserved final phenylalanine or tryptophan is absent from the CDR3, which likely points to a read error. The rearrangement uses TRBV4-2 and TRBJ2-7; 7 bases line up with TRBD2. CDR1 and CDR2 (germline): LGHNA, YNFKEQ. V was pared by 2 bases and J by 2 bases, with 6 bases of the junction left unmatched. This CDR3 spans 15 amino acids. This CDR3 is CASSQTVGGTYEQYY. CDR3 in DNA: TGTGCCAGCAGCCAAACAGTGGGAGGGACCTACGAGCAGTACTAC.

V usage is TRBV7-8 and J usage is TRBJ2-7, with a weak D call TRBD1 (6 bases). The germline CDR1 and CDR2 sequences are SGHVS and FQNEAQ. The CDR3 runs 15 residues. V dropped 1 base and J dropped 11 bases, with 21 bases sitting between them. The CDR3 DNA is TGTGCCAGCAGCTTAGAAGGGGGACGGTCCTACGTGAAGTACTTC. Translating it yields CASSLEGGRSYVKYF.

In this sample, this clonotype turned up a few times. The chain recombines TRBV7-2 with TRBJ2-1, with TRBD2 identical over 7 bases. V shed 5 bases and J 6 bases; nucleotides not matched to a gene: 10. Germline CDR1 and CDR2: SGHTA and FQGNSA. The CDR3 is 15 residues long. This CDR3 reads CASSLWAGEFNEQFF. As DNA, the CDR3 is TGTGCCAGCAGCCTCTGGGCGGGAGAGTTCAATGAGCAGTTCTTC.

This clonotype was seen ten or more times. A junction end diverges from the germline sequence, so it may reflect a read error. The chain uses TRBV10-3 and TRBJ2-3, with 8 bases that match TRBD2. This CDR3 contains 16 residues. CDR1 and CDR2 from the germline V gene are ENHRY and SYGVKD. DNA of the CDR3: TGTGCCACCAGTGAGTCGATGGCGGGAGGAAAGGATACGCAGTATTTT. Amino acids: CATSESMAGGKDTQYF.

This clonotype has only a few counts. Given a much more abundant clone one base away, this may be a read error. The CDR3 end shows no conserved phenylalanine or tryptophan, and so a read error is likely. The V and J genes are TRBV7-8 and TRBJ2-7; D is perhaps TRBD1 (6 bases). The length of the CDR3 is 15 residues. Germline loops: CDR1 SGHVS, CDR2 FQNEAQ. Trimming removed 1 base from V and 1 base from J, with 11 bases in between. CDR3 protein: CASSLEGGRSYEQYL. CDR3 DNA sequence: TGTGCCAGCAGCTTAGAAGGGGGACGGTCCTACGAGCAGTACCTC.

In the case of this clonotype: The germline gene is not matched at one end of the junction; a read error may be the cause. The chain uses TRBV4-1 and TRBJ1-1, with a weak D call TRBD1 (5 bases). CDR3 size: 17 residues. Germline values: CDR1 MGHRA, CDR2 YSYEKL. The CDR3 sequence: CASSQVLGTTVSTEAFF. Written as DNA, the CDR3 is TGTGCCAGCAGCCAAGTTTTAGGGACGACGGTGAGCACTGAAGCTTTCTTT.